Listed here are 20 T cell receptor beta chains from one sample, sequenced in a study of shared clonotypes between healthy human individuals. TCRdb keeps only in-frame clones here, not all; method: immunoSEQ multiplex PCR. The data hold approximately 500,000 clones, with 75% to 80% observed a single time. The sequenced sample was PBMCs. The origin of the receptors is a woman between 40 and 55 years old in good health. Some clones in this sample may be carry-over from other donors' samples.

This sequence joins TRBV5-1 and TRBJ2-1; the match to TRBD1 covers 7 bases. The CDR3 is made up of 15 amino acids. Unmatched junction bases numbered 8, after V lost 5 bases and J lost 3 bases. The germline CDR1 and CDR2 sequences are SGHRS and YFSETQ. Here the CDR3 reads CASSYPGQIYNEQFF. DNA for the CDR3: TGCGCCAGCAGTTACCCGGGACAGATCTACAATGAGCAGTTCTTC.

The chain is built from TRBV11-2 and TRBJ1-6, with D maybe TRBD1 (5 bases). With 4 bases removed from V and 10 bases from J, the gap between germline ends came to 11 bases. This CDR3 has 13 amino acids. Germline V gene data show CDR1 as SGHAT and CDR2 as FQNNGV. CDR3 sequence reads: CASSSVGVSPLHF. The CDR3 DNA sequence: TGTGCCAGCAGCTCAGTGGGGGTCTCACCCCTCCACTTT.

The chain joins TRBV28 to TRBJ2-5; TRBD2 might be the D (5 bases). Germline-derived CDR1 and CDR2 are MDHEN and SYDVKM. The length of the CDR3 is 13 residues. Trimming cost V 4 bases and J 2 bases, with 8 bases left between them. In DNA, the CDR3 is TGTGCCAGCAGTTCCCCGGGGCAAGAGACCCAGTACTTC. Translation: CASSSPGQETQYF.

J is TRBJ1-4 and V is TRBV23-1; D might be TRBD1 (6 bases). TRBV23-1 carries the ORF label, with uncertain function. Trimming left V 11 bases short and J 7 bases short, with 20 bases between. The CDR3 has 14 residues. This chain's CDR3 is CAGRGRGSTEKLFF. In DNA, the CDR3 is TGCGCCGGGAGGGGGAGGGGGAGTACTGAAAAACTGTTTTTT.

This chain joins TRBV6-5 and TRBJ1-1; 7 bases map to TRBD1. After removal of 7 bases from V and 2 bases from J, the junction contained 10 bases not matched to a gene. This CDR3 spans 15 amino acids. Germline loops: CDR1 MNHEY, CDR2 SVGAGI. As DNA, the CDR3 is TGTGCCAGCACCGACCCCTGGGACAGAAACACTGAAGCTTTCTTT. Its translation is CASTDPWDRNTEAFF.

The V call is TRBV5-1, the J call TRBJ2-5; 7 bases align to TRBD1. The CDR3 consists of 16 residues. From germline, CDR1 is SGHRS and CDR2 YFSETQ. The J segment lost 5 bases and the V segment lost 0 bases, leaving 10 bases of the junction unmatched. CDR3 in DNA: TGCGCCAGCAGCTTGGAGACGGCGACAGGGCTGGAGACCCAGTACTTC. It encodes CASSLETATGLETQYF.

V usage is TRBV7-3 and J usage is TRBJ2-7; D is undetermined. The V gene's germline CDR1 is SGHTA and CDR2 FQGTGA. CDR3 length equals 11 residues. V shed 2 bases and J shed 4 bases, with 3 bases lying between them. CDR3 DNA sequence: TGTGCCAGCAGCTTATCTTACGAGCAGTACTTC. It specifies CASSLSYEQYF.

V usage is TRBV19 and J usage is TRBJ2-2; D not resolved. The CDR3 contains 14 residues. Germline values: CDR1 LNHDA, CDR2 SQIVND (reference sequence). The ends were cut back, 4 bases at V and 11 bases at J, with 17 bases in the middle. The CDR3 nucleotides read TGTGCCAGTAGTACCCACTCGAGCAGGCCCGAGCTGTTTTTT. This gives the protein CASSTHSSRPELFF.

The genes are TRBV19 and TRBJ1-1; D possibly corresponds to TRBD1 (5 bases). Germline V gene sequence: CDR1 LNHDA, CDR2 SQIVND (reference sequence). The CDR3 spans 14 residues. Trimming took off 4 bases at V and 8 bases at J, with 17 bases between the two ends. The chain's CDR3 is CASSNPGPSWEAFF. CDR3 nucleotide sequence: TGTGCCAGTAGTAATCCGGGACCCTCTTGGGAAGCTTTCTTT.

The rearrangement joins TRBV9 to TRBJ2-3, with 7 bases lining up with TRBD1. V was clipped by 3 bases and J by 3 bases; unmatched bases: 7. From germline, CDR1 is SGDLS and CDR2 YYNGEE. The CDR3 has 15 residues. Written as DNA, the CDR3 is TGTGCCAGCAGCGAACAGGGGATTCTAACAGATACGCAGTATTTT. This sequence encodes CASSEQGILTDTQYF.

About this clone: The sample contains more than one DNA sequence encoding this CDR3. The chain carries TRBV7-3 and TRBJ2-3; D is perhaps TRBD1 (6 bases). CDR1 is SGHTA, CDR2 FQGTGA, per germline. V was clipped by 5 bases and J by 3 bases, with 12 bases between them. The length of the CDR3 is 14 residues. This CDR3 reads CASSLSRGTDTQYF. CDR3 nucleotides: TGTGCCAGCAGCCTCAGCAGGGGAACAGATACGCAGTATTTT.

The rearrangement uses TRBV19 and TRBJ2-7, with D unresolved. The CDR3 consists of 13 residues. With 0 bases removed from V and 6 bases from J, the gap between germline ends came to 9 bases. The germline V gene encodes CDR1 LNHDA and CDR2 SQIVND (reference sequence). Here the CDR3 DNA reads TGTGCCAGTAGTATAGATCTGGGTGGCGAGCAGTACTTC. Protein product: CASSIDLGGEQYF. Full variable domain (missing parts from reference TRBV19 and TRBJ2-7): DGGITQSPKYLFRKEGQNVTLSCEQNLNHDAMYWYRQDPGQGLRLIYYSQIVNDFQKGDIAEGYSVSREKKESFPLTVTSAQKNPTAFYLCASSIDLGGEQYFGPGTRLTVT.

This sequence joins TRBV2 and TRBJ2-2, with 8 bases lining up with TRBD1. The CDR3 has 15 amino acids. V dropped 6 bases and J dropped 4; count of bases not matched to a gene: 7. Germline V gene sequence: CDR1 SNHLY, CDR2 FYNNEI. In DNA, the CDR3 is TGTGCCAGCAGACAGGGGGAAGGTAGCACCGGGGAGCTGTTTTTT. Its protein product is CASRQGEGSTGELFF.

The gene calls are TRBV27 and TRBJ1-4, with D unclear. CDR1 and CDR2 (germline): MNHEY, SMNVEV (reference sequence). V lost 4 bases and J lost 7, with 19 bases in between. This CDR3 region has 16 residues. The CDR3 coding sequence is TGTGCCAGCAGTTCTGGGCTCCAGGCGGCTACTGAAAAACTGTTTTTT. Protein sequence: CASSSGLQAATEKLFF.

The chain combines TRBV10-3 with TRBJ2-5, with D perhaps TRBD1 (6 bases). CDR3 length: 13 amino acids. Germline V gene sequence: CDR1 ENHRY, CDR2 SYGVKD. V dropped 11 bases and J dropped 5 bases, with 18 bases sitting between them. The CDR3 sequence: CAVGEQGGETQYF. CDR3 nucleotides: TGTGCCGTCGGGGAACAGGGTGGGGAGACCCAGTACTTC.

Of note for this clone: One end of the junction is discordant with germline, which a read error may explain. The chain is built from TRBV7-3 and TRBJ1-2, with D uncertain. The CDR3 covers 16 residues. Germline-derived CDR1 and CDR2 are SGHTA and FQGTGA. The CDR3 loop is CASSRSEWAPQDGYTF. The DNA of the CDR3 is TGCGCCAGCAGCCGCTCCGAGTGGGCCCCGCAGGATGGCTACACCTTC.

The CDR3 reads CASSGYSAYNEQFF. The CDR3 coding sequence is TGTGCCAGCAGTGGATACTCCGCCTACAATGAGCAGTTCTTC. The genes are TRBV25-1 and TRBJ2-1, with D unresolved. Germline CDR1 and CDR2: MGHDK and SYGVNS. Trimming took 4 bases from V and 2 from J, leaving 9 bases between them. The CDR3 extends over 14 amino acids.

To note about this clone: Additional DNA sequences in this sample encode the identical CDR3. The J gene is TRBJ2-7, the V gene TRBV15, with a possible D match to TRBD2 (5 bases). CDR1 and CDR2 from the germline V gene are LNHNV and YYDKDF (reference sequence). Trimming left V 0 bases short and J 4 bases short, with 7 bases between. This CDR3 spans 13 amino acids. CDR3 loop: CATSRDRGYEQYF. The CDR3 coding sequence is TGTGCCACCAGCAGAGATCGAGGGTACGAGCAGTACTTC.

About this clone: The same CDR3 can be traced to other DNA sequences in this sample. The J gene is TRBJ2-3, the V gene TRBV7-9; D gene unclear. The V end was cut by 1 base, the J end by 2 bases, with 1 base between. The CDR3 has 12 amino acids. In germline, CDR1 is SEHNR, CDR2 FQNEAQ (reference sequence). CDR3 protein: CASSLDTDTQYF. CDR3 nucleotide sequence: TGTGCCAGCAGCTTAGACACAGATACGCAGTATTTT.

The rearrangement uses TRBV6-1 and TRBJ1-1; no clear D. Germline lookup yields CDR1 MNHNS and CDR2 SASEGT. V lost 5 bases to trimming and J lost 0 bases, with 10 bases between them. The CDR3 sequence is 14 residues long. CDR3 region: CASSLERVNTEAFF. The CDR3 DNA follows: TGTGCCAGCAGTTTGGAGAGGGTGAACACTGAAGCTTTCTTT.